This TCR beta chain derives from a study of cytomegalovirus exposure and HLA in healthy donors. Study-wide background: Unique TCR beta sequences numbering over 100 million came from approximately 180 million T cells in an earlier analysis. Study-wide points: Cytomegalovirus status was reportedly diagnosed by the classifier with high sensitivity and specificity. Certain indistinguishable V segments, among them TRBV6-2 and TRBV6-3, were excluded.

Germline assignment: CDR1 SGHNT and CDR2 YYREEE (reference sequence). The CDR3 has 15 residues. Trimming took off 1 base at V and 4 bases at J, with 11 bases between the two ends. This clone was observed a single time. Antigen unknown. The PCR was carried out with 60 Vbeta primers and 13 Jbeta primers. Sequenced by immunoSEQ multiplex PCR; TCRdb stores in-frame clones only, minus some. In the table there are about 130,000 clones, under 80% of which are singletons. The genes are TRBV5-4 and TRBJ1-4, with a tentative D call TRBD1 (5 bases). The origin of this receptor is a man younger than 35 in good health and CMV-seropositive. The sequencing input was PBMCs. The CDR3 bases are TGTGCCAGCAGCTTGACAGGAGCTCTTAATGAAAAACTGTTTTTT. Protein: CASSLTGALNEKLFF.